The 8 T cell receptor beta chains given below trace back to one sample, sequenced in a study of OX40 agonist ivuxolimab in advanced cancers. The protocol was immunoSEQ multiplex PCR, while the TCRdb copy is restricted to in-frame clones and leaves out a portion. Of tens of thousands of clones in the sample, about 86% are singletons; the top ten hold about 4.5%. The material was CD4+ or CD8+ T cells sorted from blood, obtained in a trial of the OX40 agonist ivuxolimab. These receptors were obtained from an adult with an advanced solid tumor such as melanoma, head and neck, liver or kidney cancer.

This chain uses TRBV5-5 with TRBJ1-6; 10 bases map to TRBD1. V gave up 3 bases and J gave up 9 bases; unmatched junction bases: 3. CDR3 length equals 14 residues. Germline V CDR1 and CDR2: SGHKS, YYEKEE (reference sequence). CDR3 amino acids: CASSWGTGVSPLHF. The CDR3 region has the DNA TGTGCCAGCAGCTGGGGGACAGGGGTTTCACCCCTCCACTTT.

The chain carries TRBV19 and TRBJ1-1; D is undetermined. Germline-derived CDR1 and CDR2 are LNHDA and SQIVND (reference sequence). Trimming left V 7 bases short and J 1 base short, with 10 bases between. The CDR3 covers 13 residues. The CDR3 reads CASTETRNTEAFF. DNA for the CDR3: TGTGCCAGTACCGAGACAAGGAACACTGAAGCTTTCTTT. The variable domain in full, completed from reference TRBV19 and TRBJ1-1, reads DGGITQSPKYLFRKEGQNVTLSCEQNLNHDAMYWYRQDPGQGLRLIYYSQIVNDFQKGDIAEGYSVSREKKESFPLTVTSAQKNPTAFYLCASTETRNTEAFFGQGTRLTVV.

V gene TRBV7-8 combines with J gene TRBJ1-2; 7 bases fit TRBD1. Germline CDR1 and CDR2: SGHVS and FQNEAQ. The CDR3 sequence is 16 residues long. Trimming at V came to 4 bases and at J to 0 bases, leaving 8 bases not matched to a gene. The CDR3 DNA follows: TGTGCCAGCAGCTACTTCGACAGGGCAACTAACTATGGCTACACCTTC. Translating it yields CASSYFDRATNYGYTF.

The CDR3 nucleotides are TGTGCCAGCAGCGAACCGGGACTAGCGGACAATGAGCAGTTCTTC. Translated, it gives CASSEPGLADNEQFF. The rearrangement joins TRBV11-2 to TRBJ2-1; 11 nucleotides align to TRBD2. The J segment lost 5 bases and the V segment lost 5 bases, leaving 5 bases of the junction unmatched. This CDR3 contains 15 residues. Germline CDR1 reads SGHAT; CDR2 reads FQNNGV.

The genes are TRBV19 and TRBJ1-2, with D hard to call. CDR3 length: 14 residues. The V gene lost 5 bases and the J gene lost 5 bases, with 15 bases spanning the gap. Germline V gene lookup returns CDR1 LNHDA and CDR2 SQIVND (reference sequence). CDR3 coding DNA: TGTGCCAGTAGTGCACTTCTTGAATTGTATGGCTACACCTTC. The encoded protein is CASSALLELYGYTF. Supplemented by reference TRBV19 and TRBJ1-2, the full variable domain reads DGGITQSPKYLFRKEGQNVTLSCEQNLNHDAMYWYRQDPGQGLRLIYYSQIVNDFQKGDIAEGYSVSREKKESFPLTVTSAQKNPTAFYLCASSALLELYGYTFGSGTRLTVV.

The rearrangement joins TRBV18 to TRBJ2-3; the match to TRBD1 covers 9 bases. CDR1 is KGHSH and CDR2 is LQKENI in the germline V gene. Trimming at V came to 4 bases and at J to 3 bases, leaving 5 bases not matched to a gene. This CDR3 is built from 15 residues. CDR3 bases: TGTGCCAGCTCACTTAGTGGACAGGGGACAGATACGCAGTATTTT. As protein: CASSLSGQGTDTQYF.

This chain joins TRBV18 and TRBJ1-1; D gene uncertain. Germline V lookup: CDR1 KGHSH, CDR2 LQKENI. Trimming removed 2 bases from V and 3 bases from J, with 7 bases in between. The CDR3 spans 13 residues. The CDR3 here is CASSPMVDTEAFF. The CDR3 coding sequence is TGTGCCAGCTCACCAATGGTAGACACTGAAGCTTTCTTT.

The chain carries TRBV5-1 and TRBJ1-2, with a possible D match to TRBD1 (5 bases). V dropped 0 bases and J dropped 3 bases, with 9 bases sitting between them. The germline V gene encodes CDR1 SGHRS and CDR2 YFSETQ. CDR3 size: 14 residues. CDR3 nucleotide sequence: TGCGCCAGCAGCTTGGGGGACGGGCACTATGGCTACACCTTC. As protein: CASSLGDGHYGYTF. The whole variable domain, remainder taken from reference TRBV5-1 and TRBJ1-2, is KAGVTQTPRYLIKTRGQQVTLSCSPISGHRSVSWYQQTPGQGLQFLFEYFSETQRNKGNFPGRFSGRQFSNSRSEMNVSTLELGDSALYLCASSLGDGHYGYTFGSGTRLTVV.